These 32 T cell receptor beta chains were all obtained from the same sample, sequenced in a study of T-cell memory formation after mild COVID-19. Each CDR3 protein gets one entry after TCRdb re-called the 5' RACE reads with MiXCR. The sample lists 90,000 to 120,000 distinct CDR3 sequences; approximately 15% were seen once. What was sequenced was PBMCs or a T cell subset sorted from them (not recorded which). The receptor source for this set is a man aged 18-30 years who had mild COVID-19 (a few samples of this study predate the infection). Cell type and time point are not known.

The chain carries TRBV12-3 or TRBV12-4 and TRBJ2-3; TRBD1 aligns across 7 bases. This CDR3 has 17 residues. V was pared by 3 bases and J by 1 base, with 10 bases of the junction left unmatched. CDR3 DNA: TGTGCCAGCAGTTTCGGGTTTTTGACAGGGCGCACAGATACGCAGTATTTT. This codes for CASSFGFLTGRTDTQYF.

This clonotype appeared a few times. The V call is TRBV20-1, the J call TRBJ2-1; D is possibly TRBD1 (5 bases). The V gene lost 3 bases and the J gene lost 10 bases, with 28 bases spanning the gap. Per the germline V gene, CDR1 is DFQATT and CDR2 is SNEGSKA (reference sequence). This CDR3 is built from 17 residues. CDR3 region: CSASPTGDSVARWEQFF. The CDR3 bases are TGCAGTGCTAGTCCCACCGGAGACAGTGTCGCTCGGTGGGAGCAGTTCTTC.

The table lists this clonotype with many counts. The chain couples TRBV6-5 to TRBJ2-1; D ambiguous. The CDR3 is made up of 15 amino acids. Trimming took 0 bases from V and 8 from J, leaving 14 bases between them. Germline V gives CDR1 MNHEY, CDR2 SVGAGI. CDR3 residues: CASSYSRPGPYEQFF. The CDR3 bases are TGTGCCAGCAGTTACTCTCGGCCCGGCCCTTATGAGCAGTTCTTC.

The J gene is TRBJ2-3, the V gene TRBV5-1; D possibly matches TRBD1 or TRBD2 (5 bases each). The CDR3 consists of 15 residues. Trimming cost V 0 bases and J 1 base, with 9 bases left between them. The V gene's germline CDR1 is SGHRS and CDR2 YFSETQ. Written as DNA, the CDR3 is TGCGCCAGCAGCTTGGCGGGGCGGGGCACAGATACGCAGTATTTT. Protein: CASSLAGRGTDTQYF.

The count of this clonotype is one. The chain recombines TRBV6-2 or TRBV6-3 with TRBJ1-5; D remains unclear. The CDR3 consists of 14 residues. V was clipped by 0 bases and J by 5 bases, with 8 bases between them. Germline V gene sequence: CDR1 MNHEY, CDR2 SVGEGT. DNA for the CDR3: TGTGCCAGCAGTTACTCGAGCAGACATCAGCCCCAGCATTTT. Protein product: CASSYSSRHQPQHF.

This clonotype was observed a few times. CDR3 DNA: TGTGCCAGCAGCTTAGTGGGGTCGACGGCCGACGAGCAGTACTTC. Its translation: CASSLVGSTADEQYF. This sequence joins TRBV11-2 and TRBJ2-7; D unresolved. CDR1 and CDR2 from the germline V gene are SGHAT and FQNNGV. V dropped 1 base and J dropped 5 bases, with 15 bases sitting between them. The CDR3 consists of 15 residues.

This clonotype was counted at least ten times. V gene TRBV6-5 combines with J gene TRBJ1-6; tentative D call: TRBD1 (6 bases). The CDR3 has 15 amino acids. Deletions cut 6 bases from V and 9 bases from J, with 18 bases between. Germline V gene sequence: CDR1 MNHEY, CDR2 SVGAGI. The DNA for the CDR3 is TGTGCCAGCAGCCAGTACACAGGGAGATCTTCACCCCTCCACTTT. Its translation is CASSQYTGRSSPLHF.

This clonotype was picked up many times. DNA of the CDR3: TGTGCCAGCAGCCTAGGGCCAAGGGTCCGCACAGATACGCAGTATTTT. Translated: CASSLGPRVRTDTQYF. V is TRBV7-6 and J is TRBJ2-3; D is ambiguous. The length of the CDR3 is 16 residues. CDR1 SGHVS and CDR2 FNYEAQ come from the germline V gene. Deletions cut 5 bases from V and 1 base from J, with 16 bases between.

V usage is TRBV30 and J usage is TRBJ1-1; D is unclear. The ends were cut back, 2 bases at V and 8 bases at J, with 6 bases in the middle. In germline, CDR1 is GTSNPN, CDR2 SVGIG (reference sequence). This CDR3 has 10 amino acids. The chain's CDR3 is CAWSRQEAFF. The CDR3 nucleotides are TGTGCCTGGAGTCGGCAGGAAGCTTTCTTT. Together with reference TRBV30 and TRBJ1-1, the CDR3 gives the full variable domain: SQTIHQWPATLVQPVGSPLSLECTVEGTSNPNLYWYRQAAGRGLQLLFYSVGIGQISSEVPQNLSASRPQDRQFILSSKKLLLSDSGFYLCAWSRQEAFFGQGTRLTVV.

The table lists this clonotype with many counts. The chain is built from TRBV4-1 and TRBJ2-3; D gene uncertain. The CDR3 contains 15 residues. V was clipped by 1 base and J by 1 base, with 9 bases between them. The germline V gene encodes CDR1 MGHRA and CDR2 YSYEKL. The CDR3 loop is CASSQGSDGTDTQYF. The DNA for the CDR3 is TGCGCCAGCAGCCAAGGCTCGGATGGCACAGATACGCAGTATTTT.

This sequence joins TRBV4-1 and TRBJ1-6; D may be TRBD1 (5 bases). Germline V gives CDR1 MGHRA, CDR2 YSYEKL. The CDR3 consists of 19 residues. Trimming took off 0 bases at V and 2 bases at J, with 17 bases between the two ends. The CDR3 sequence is CASSQDVRQGDAYNSPLHF. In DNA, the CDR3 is TGCGCCAGCAGCCAAGATGTGCGGCAGGGCGACGCCTATAATTCACCCCTCCACTTT.

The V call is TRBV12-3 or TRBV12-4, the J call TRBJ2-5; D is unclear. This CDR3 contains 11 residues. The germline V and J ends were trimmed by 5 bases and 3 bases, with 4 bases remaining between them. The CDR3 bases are TGTGCCAGCAGTGCGGAAGAGACCCAGTACTTC. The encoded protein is CASSAEETQYF.

The CDR3 loop is CASSYSMYNEQFF. The CDR3 nucleotides are TGTGCCAGCAGTTACTCAATGTATAATGAGCAGTTCTTC. J is TRBJ2-1 and V is TRBV6-2 or TRBV6-3; D remains unclear. The CDR3 covers 13 residues. V was trimmed by 0 bases and J by 7 bases, leaving 7 bases between them. Germline V lookup: CDR1 MNHEY, CDR2 SVGEGT.

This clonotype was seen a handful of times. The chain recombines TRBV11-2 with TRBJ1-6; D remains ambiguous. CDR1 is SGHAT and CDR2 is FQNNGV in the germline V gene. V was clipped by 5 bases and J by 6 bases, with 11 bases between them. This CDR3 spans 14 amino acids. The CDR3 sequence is CASSGGMGNSPLHF. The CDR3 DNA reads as TGTGCCAGCAGCGGAGGAATGGGTAATTCACCCCTCCACTTT. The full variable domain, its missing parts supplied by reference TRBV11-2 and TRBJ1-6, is EAGVAQSPRYKIIEKRQSVAFWCNPISGHATLYWYQQILGQGPKLLIQFQNNGVVDDSQLPKDRFSAERLKGVDSTLKIQPAKLEDSAVYLCASSGGMGNSPLHFGNGTRLTVT.

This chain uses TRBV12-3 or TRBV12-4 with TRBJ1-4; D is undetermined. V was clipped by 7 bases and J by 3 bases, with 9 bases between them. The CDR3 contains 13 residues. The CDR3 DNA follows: TGTGCCAGCAAAATCGGGGCTAATGAAAAACTGTTTTTT. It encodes CASKIGANEKLFF.

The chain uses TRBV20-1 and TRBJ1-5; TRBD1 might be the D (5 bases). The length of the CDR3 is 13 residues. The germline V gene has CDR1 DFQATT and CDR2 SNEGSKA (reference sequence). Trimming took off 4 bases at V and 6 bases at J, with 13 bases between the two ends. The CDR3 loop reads CSATRVSGQPQHF. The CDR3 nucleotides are TGCAGTGCTACCAGGGTTTCGGGTCAGCCCCAGCATTTT.

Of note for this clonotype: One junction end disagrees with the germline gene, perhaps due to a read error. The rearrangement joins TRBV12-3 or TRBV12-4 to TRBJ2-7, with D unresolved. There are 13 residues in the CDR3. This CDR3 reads CAISFEHSYEQYF. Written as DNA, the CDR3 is TGTGCCATCAGTTTTGAACATTCCTACGAGCAGTACTTC.

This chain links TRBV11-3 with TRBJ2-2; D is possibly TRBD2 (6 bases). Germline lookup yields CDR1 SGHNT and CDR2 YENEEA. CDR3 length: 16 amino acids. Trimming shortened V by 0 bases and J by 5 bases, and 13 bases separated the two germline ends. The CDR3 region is CASSLDYPEGTGELFF. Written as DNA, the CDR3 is TGTGCCAGCAGCTTAGATTATCCGGAGGGGACCGGGGAGCTGTTTTTT.

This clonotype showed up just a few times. The CDR3: CASSPDSNQPQHF. The CDR3 nucleotides are TGTGCCAGCAGTCCAGATAGCAATCAGCCCCAGCATTTT. The chain uses TRBV12-3 or TRBV12-4 and TRBJ1-5; the D is unclear. The CDR3 is made up of 13 amino acids. V was cut by 5 bases and J by 0 bases, with 5 bases left in between.

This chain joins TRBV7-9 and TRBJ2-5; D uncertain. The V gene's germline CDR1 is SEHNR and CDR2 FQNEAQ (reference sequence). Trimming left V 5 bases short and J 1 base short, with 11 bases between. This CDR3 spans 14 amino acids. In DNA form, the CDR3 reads TGTGCCAGCAGCCCACCAGTATCCCAAGAGACCCAGTACTTC. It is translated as CASSPPVSQETQYF. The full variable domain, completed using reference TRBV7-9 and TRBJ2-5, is DTGVSQNPRHKITKRGQNVTFRCDPISEHNRLYWYRQTLGQGPEFLTYFQNEAQLEKSRLLSDRFSAERPKGSFSTLEIQRTEQGDSAMYLCASSPPVSQETQYFGPGTRLLVL.

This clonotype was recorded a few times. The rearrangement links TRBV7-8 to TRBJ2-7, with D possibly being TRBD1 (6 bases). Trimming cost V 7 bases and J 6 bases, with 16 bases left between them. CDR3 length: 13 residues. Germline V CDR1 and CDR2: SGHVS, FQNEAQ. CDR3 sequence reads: CASTQARGVEQYF. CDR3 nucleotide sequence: TGTGCCAGCACCCAAGCCAGGGGAGTCGAGCAGTACTTC. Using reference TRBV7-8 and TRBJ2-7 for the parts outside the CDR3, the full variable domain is GAGVSQSPRYKVAKRGQDVALRCDPISGHVSLFWYQQALGQGPEFLTYFQNEAQLDKSGLPSDRFFAERPEGSVSTLKIQRTQQEDSAVYLCASTQARGVEQYFGPGTRLTVT.

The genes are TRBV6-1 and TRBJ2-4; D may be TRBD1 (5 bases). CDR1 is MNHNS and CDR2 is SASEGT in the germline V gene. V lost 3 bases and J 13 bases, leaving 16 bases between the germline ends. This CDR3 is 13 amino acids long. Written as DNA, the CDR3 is TGTGCCAGCAGTGATACCAACTCAGGGTACCAGTACTTC. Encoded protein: CASSDTNSGYQYF.

In DNA, the CDR3 is TGCGCCAGCAGCGGTTCGAGATATGGCTACACCTTC. This encodes CASSGSRYGYTF. The chain joins TRBV4-1 to TRBJ1-2, with no clear D. V shed 5 bases and J shed 5 bases, with 9 bases lying between them. The CDR3 runs 12 residues. Per germline, CDR1 MGHRA and CDR2 YSYEKL.

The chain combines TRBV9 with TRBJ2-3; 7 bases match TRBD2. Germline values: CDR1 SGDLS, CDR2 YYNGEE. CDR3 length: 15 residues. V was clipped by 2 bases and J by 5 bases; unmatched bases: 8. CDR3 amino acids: CASSVYGGGEDTQYF. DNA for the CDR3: TGTGCCAGCAGCGTTTACGGCGGGGGTGAAGATACGCAGTATTTT.

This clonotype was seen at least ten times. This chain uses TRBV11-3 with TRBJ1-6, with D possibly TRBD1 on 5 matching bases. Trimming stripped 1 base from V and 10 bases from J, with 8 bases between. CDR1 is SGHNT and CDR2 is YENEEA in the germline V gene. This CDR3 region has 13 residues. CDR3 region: CASSLGGASPLHF. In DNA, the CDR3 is TGTGCCAGCAGCTTAGGAGGGGCGTCACCCCTCCACTTT.

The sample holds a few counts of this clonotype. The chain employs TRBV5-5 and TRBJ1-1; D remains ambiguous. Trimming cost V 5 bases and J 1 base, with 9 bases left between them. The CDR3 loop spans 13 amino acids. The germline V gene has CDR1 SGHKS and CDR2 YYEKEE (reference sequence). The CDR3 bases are TGTGCCAGCAGACCCCCGGGGAACACTGAAGCTTTCTTT. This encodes CASRPPGNTEAFF.

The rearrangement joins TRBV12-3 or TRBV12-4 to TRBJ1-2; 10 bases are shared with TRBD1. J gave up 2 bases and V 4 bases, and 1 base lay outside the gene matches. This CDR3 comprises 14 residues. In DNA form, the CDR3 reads TGTGCCAGCAGTTGGGACAGGGGAAACTATGGCTACACCTTC. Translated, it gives CASSWDRGNYGYTF.

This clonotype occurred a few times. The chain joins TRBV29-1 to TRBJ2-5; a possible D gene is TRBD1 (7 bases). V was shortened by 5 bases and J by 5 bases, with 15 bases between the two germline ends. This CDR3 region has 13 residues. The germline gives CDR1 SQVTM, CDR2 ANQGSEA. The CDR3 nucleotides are TGCAGCGTTCACTTCAGGGGGGCCGAGACCCAGTACTTC. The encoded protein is CSVHFRGAETQYF.

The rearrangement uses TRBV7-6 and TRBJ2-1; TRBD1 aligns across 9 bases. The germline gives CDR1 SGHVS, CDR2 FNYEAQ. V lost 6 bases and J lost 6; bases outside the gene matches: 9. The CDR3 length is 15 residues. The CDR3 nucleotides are TGTGCCAGCAGTCGCACCGGGACAGGGACCAATGAGCAGTTCTTC. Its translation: CASSRTGTGTNEQFF.

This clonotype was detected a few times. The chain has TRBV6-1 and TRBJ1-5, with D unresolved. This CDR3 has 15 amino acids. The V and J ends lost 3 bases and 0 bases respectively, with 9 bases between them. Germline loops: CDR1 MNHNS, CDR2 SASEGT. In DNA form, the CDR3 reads TGTGCCAGCAGTGACTGGGATGCTAGCAATCAGCCCCAGCATTTT. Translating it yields CASSDWDASNQPQHF.

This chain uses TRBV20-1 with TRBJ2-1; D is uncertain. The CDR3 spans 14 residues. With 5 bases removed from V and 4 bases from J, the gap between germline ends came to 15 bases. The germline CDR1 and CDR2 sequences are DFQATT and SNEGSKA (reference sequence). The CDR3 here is CSAWASDTYNEQFF. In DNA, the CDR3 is TGCAGTGCTTGGGCTAGTGACACTTACAATGAGCAGTTCTTC.

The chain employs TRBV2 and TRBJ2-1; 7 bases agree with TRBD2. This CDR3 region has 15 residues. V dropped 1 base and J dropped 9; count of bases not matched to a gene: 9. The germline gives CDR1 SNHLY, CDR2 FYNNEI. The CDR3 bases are TGTGCCAGCAGTGAAGGGGCTAGCCCGGGGGGTGAGCAGTTCTTC. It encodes CASSEGASPGGEQFF.